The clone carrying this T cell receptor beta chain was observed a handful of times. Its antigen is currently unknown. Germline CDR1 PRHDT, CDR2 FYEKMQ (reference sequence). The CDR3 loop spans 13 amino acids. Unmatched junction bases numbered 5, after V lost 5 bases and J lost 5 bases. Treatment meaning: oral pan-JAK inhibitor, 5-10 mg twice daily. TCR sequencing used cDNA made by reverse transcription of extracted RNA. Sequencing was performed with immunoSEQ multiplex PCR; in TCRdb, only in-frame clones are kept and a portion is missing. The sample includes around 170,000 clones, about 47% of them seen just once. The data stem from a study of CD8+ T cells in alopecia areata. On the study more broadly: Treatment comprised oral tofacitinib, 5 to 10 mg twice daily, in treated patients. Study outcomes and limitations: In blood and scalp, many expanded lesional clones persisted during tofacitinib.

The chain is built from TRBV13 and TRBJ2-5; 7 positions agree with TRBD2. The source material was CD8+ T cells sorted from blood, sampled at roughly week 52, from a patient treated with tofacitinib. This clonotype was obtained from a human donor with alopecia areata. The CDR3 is CASSAQGGETQYF. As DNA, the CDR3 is TGTGCCAGCAGCGCTCAGGGAGGGGAGACCCAGTACTTC.